The clone carrying this T cell receptor beta chain was counted only a few times. What it binds is unknown. After removal of 5 bases from V and 4 bases from J, the junction contained 6 bases not matched to a gene. Germline loops: CDR1 SEHNR, CDR2 FQNEAQ (reference sequence). CDR3 length: 16 amino acids. TCRdb re-derived calls from the reads in MiXCR, one entry per CDR3 protein. The repertoire holds 150,000 to 160,000 distinct CDR3 sequences, with less than 25% as singletons. The data were obtained in a study of T cell repertoires in cytomegalovirus infection. Study results and caveats: The response measured ex vivo was dominated by TCR beta clonotypes (HLA-C-restricted and CMV-specific).

Sequenced material: PBMCs. The rearrangement links TRBV7-9 to TRBJ2-2; 11 bases map to TRBD2. The sequence was collected from a human donor in good health (CMV status not recorded). Some clones in this sample may be carry-over from other donors' samples. CDR3 DNA sequence: TGTGCCAGCAGCCGGGGACTAGCGGATACCACCGGGGAGCTGTTTTTT. It codes for CASSRGLADTTGELFF.